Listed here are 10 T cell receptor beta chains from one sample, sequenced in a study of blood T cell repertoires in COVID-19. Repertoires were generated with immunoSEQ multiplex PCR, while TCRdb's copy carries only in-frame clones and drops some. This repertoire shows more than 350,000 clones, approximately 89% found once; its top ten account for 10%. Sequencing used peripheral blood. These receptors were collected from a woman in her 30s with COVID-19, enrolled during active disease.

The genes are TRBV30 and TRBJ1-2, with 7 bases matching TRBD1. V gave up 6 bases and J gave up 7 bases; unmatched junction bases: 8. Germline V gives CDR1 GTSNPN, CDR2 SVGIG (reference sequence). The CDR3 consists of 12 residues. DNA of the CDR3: TGTGCCTGTACAGGGGACTCTAGTGGCTACACCTTC. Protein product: CACTGDSSGYTF.

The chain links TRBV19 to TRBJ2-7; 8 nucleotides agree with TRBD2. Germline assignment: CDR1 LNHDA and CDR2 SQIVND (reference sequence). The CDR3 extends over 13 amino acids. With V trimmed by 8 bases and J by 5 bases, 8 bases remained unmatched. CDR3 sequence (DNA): TGTGCCAGTCGGGAGGGAGTGGGGCACGAGCAGTACTTC. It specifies CASREGVGHEQYF. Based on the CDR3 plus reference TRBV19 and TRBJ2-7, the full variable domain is DGGITQSPKYLFRKEGQNVTLSCEQNLNHDAMYWYRQDPGQGLRLIYYSQIVNDFQKGDIAEGYSVSREKKESFPLTVTSAQKNPTAFYLCASREGVGHEQYFGPGTRLTVT.

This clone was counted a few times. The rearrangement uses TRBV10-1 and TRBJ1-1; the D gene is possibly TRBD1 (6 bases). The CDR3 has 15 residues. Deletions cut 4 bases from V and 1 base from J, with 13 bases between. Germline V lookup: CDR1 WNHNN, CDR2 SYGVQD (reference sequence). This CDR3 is CASSVIAGANTEAFF. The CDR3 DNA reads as TGCGCCAGCAGTGTTATCGCAGGGGCGAACACTGAAGCTTTCTTT.

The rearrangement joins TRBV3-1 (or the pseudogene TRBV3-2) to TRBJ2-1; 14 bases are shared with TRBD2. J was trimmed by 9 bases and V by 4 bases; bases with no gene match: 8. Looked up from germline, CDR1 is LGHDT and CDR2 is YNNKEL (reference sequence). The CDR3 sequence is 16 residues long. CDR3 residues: CASSRTTSGRATEQFF. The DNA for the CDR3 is TGTGCCAGCAGCCGAACGACTAGCGGGAGGGCCACTGAGCAGTTCTTC.

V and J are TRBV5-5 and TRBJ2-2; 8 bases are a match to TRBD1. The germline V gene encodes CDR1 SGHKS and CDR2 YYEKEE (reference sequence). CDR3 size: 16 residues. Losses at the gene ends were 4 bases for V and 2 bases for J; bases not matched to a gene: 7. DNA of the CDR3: TGTGCCAGCAGCCACTTTGGGACAGGAAACACCGGGGAGCTGTTTTTT. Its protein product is CASSHFGTGNTGELFF. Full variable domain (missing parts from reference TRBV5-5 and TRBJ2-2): DAGVTQSPTHLIKTRGQQVTLRCSPISGHKSVSWYQQVLGQGPQFIFQYYEKEERGRGNFPDRFSARQFPNYSSELNVNALLLGDSALYLCASSHFGTGNTGELFFGEGSRLTVL.

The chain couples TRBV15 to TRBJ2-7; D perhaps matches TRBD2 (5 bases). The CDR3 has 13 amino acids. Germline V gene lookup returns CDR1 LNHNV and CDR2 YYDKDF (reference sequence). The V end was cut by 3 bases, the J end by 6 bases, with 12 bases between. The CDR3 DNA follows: TGTGCCACCAGCAGTTCGGGATCCCGCGAGCAGTACTTC. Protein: CATSSSGSREQYF.

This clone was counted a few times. The CDR3 sequence: CASVRVLNYGYTF. The CDR3 DNA sequence: TGTGCCAGCGTACGGGTGCTGAACTATGGCTACACCTTC. V usage is TRBV28 and J usage is TRBJ1-2, with no clear D. There are 13 residues in the CDR3. Trimming stripped 8 bases from V and 2 bases from J, with 12 bases between. Germline lookup yields CDR1 MDHEN and CDR2 SYDVKM.

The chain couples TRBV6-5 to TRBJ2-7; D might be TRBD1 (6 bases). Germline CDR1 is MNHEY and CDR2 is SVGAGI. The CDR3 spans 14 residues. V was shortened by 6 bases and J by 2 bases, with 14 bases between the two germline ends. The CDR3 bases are TGTGCCAGCAGGCGAGCACAGGGCACCTACGAGCAGTACTTC. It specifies CASRRAQGTYEQYF.

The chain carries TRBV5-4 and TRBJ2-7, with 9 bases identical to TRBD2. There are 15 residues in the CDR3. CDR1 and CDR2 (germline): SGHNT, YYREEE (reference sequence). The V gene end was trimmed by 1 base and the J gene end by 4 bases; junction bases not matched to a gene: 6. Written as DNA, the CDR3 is TGTGCCAGCAGCTTGAATGGCGGGAGGGTGTACGAGCAGTACTTC. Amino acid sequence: CASSLNGGRVYEQYF.

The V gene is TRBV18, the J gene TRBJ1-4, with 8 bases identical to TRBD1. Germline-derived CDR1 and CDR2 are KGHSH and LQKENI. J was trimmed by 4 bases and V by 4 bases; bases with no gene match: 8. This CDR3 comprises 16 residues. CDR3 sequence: CASSQDRGRGNEKLFF. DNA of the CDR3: TGTGCCAGCTCACAAGACAGGGGTAGAGGTAATGAAAAACTGTTTTTT.